Reported below is one T cell receptor beta chain. Given the absence of the conserved phenylalanine or tryptophan at the CDR3 end, a read error is likely. CDR3 length: 14 amino acids. Germline loops: CDR1 SGHVS, CDR2 FNYEAQ. Deletions cut 5 bases from V and 9 bases from J, with 20 bases between. This sample is drawn from a study of shared clonotypes between healthy human individuals. Here immunoSEQ multiplex PCR was the method, and the copy in TCRdb shows in-frame clones only, minus some. The table lists a few hundred thousand clones, around 76% of them singletons. The source of this sequence is a woman aged 40 to 50 in good health. Some clones in this sample may be carry-over from other donors' samples. Sequences were obtained from PBMCs. This chain joins TRBV7-6 and TRBJ2-7; D is unresolved. In DNA form, the CDR3 reads TGTGCCAGCAGCCCCCTAGGTCAGAGGCCTTGGCAGTACCTC. Its protein product is CASSPLGQRPWQYL.